The rows below give T cell receptor beta chains drawn from one sample of a study of T cells in Graves' hyperthyroidism and ophthalmopathy. MiXCR, applied by TCRdb to the multiplex PCR reads, yields one record per CDR3 protein. The sample includes some 700,000 distinct CDR3 sequences, 15% to 20% of them seen just once. Source material: blood. The receptors derive from a man aged 45-65 years with Graves' hyperthyroidism. Each CDR3 is given with its conserved first and last residue. The D gene is left open where the match is weak. Expanded clones get a size class; other rows say once, few or many, or leave the size out.

j_call clone_size d_call v_call cdr3_nt cdr3_aa
TRBJ2-3 - - TRBV28 TGTACCAGCAGTTTTTTCAGTGGTGCAGATACGCAGTATTTT CTSSFFSGADTQYF
TRBJ2-1 many - TRBV7-3 TGTGCCAGCAGCTTAGGACTCCTGAATGAGCAGTTCTTC CASSLGLLNEQFF
TRBJ1-5 few - TRBV6-2/TRBV6-3 TGTGCCAGCTCATTCAGTACCAATCAGCCCCAGCATTTT CASSFSTNQPQHF
TRBJ2-1 many - TRBV27 TGTGCCAGCAGTGTAGGGAATCCACTCAATGAGCAGTTCTTC CASSVGNPLNEQFF
TRBJ1-1 many - TRBV27 TGTGCCAGCAGTTTATCGTTAGGGGCGAACACTGAAGCTTTCTTT CASSLSLGANTEAFF
TRBJ2-7 - TRBD1 TRBV19 TGTGCCAGTAGTGTGGGACAGGGGGCGATTCCCTACGAGCAGTACTTC CASSVGQGAIPYEQYF
TRBJ2-3 once - TRBV12-3/TRBV12-4 TGTGCCAGCAGTTTAAACGGACTCACAGATACGCAGTGTTTT CASSLNGLTDTQCF
TRBJ2-1 many - TRBV11-3 TGTGCCAGCAGCTCGAGCTTTGTTAAGGATACCGTTGAGCAGTTCTTC CASSSSFVKDTVEQFF
TRBJ2-3 - - TRBV5-4 TGTGCCAGCAGCTTGGCCGAAGGGGCAGATACGCAGTATTTT CASSLAEGADTQYF
TRBJ2-7 few - TRBV15 TGTGCCACCAGCAATATGAGACCGGGAGTTCTTTACGAGCAGTACTTC CATSNMRPGVLYEQYF
TRBJ2-1 - TRBD2 TRBV10-2 TGCGCCAGCAGGGGAACTAGCGGGGCTTACAATGAGCAGTTCTTC CASRGTSGAYNEQFF
TRBJ1-2 - - TRBV5-4 TGTGCCAGCAGCTTGCAGGGCAATGGCCTCTATGGCTACACCTTC CASSLQGNGLYGYTF
TRBJ1-6 many - TRBV28 TGTGCCAGCAGTTTACCCGGACCGCGGGGAATCGGGAATTCACCCCTCCACTTT CASSLPGPRGIGNSPLHF
TRBJ2-1 many - TRBV12-5 TGTGCTAGTGGTTTGGGACTTTGGGATGAGCAGTTCTTC CASGLGLWDEQFF
TRBJ2-1 - - TRBV12-3/TRBV12-4 TGTGCCAGCAGTTTAGCGATTGTTTACAATGAGCAGTTCTTC CASSLAIVYNEQFF
TRBJ2-3 many TRBD2 TRBV7-6 TGTGCCAGCAGCGACGGCAGGGCGGGAGCAGATACGCAGTATTTT CASSDGRAGADTQYF
TRBJ2-5 many TRBD1 TRBV28 TGTGCCAGCAGTCCAGGGGGACGATCCCAGAAGACCCAGTACTTC CASSPGGRSQKTQYF
TRBJ1-2 many - TRBV2 TGTGCCAGCAGCGCAGTGGAGATCGGCTATGGCTACACCTTC CASSAVEIGYGYTF
TRBJ2-1 - - TRBV11-2 TGTGCCAGCAGCCAAGAGGGGAGTTGGAATGAGCAGTTCTTC CASSQEGSWNEQFF
TRBJ2-3 many - TRBV27 TGTGCCAGCAGTTTCCTCTCGGAGGCCCCAGATACGCAGTATTTT CASSFLSEAPDTQYF
TRBJ2-3 many TRBD2 TRBV27 TGTGCCAGCAGTTTAGAGGGCGGGAGGGCCCCAGATACGCAGTATTTT CASSLEGGRAPDTQYF
TRBJ2-7 - - TRBV5-8 TGTGCCAGCAGCTTCGCGGATCACGAGCAGTACTTC CASSFADHEQYF
TRBJ2-7 - - TRBV5-5 TGTGCCAGCAGCTACGGACTCAAAAACTCCTACGAGCAGTACTTC CASSYGLKNSYEQYF
TRBJ2-7 - TRBD1 TRBV29-1 TGCAGCGTTACCGGGACAGGGATCGAGCAGTACTTC CSVTGTGIEQYF